The rows below give T cell receptor beta chains drawn from one sample of a study of control samples from healthy donors and cancer patients. TCRdb's table, derived via immunoSEQ multiplex PCR, lists solely in-frame clones and lacks some. The sample includes 65,000 to 75,000 clones, 87% of them seen just once. The sequencing sample was made of blood. These TCRs come from a woman aged 50 to 60 in good health. Both conserved end residues are part of each CDR3. A D gene is named only where the DNA matches it firmly. Size is omitted from some rows. Given values are once, few, many or a class for expanded clones.

>few|TRBV4-2|TRBJ2-2|TRBD1
TGTGCCAGCAGCCAAGAGGGACCAGGGGGCGAGACCGGGGAGCTGTTTTTT
CASSQEGPGGETGELFF
>once|TRBV28|TRBJ2-7|-
TGTGCCAGCAGAGGACTAACGGGAAGGTACGAGCAGTACTTC
CASRGLTGRYEQYF
>-|TRBV27|TRBJ2-7|TRBD2
TGTGCCAGCAGTCCCCTAGCGGGAAGCAACGAGCAGTACTTC
CASSPLAGSNEQYF
>-|TRBV3-1/TRBV3-2|TRBJ2-7|-
TGTGCCAGCAGCGCCCGCAGTGGTTACTACGAGCAGTACTTC
CASSARSGYYEQYF
>-|TRBV5-1|TRBJ1-2|-
TGCGCCAGCAGCTTGGCGCCAGAATATGGCTACACCTTC
CASSLAPEYGYTF
>-|TRBV6-2/TRBV6-3|TRBJ1-3|-
TGTGCCAGCAGTTACGGGGACGGGGCGAGCTCTGGAAACACCATATATTTT
CASSYGDGASSGNTIYF
>-|TRBV10-3|TRBJ2-3|-
TGTGCCATCAGTGGGGTCGGCACAGATACGCAGTATTTT
CAISGVGTDTQYF
>-|TRBV21-1|TRBJ1-5|-
TGTGCCAGCGCCGACAGGGGAAACAATCAGCCCCAGCATTTT
CASADRGNNQPQHF
>-|TRBV19|TRBJ1-1|-
TGTGCCAGTAGGGAGCGGGGGATGGCCATGAACACTGAAGCTTTCTTT
CASRERGMAMNTEAFF
>once|TRBV2|TRBJ1-2|TRBD1
TGTGCCAGCAGCACAGAGGGGGCTCGTGGCTACACCTTC
CASSTEGARGYTF
>-|TRBV28|TRBJ2-7|TRBD1
TGTGCCAGCAGCAACAGGGGGCTTCGGCGCGGCTACGAGCAGTACTTC
CASSNRGLRRGYEQYF
>-|TRBV5-5|TRBJ2-2|-
TGTGCCAGCAGCGGCCGGGACCAGCAAAGGCCGAACACCGAGGAGCTGTTTTTT
CASSGRDQQRPNTEELFF
>-|TRBV30|TRBJ2-3|-
TGTGCCTCCCTGCGGGCAGTCCCGAGCACAGATACGCAGTATTTT
CASLRAVPSTDTQYF
>-|TRBV3-1/TRBV3-2|TRBJ2-7|TRBD2
TGTGCCAGCAGCCAAGATATTGATTCTCTAGGCGGGAGCTCCTACGAGCAGTACTTC
CASSQDIDSLGGSSYEQYF
>once|TRBV27|TRBJ1-2|-
TGTGCCAGCAGCCCGGGACTCCCAAACTATGGCTACACCTTC
CASSPGLPNYGYTF
>-|TRBV14|TRBJ1-6|-
TGTGCCAGCAGCCAAGGATCGTATCGGTATAATTCACCCCTCCACTTT
CASSQGSYRYNSPLHF
>once|TRBV19|TRBJ2-2|-
TGTGCCAGTAGTCCCCGGGCGCTTCGAACAATCGGGGAGCTGTTTTTT
CASSPRALRTIGELFF
>-|TRBV24-1|TRBJ1-2|-
TGTGCCACCAGTGGGGACCCCCTCTATGGCTACACCTTC
CATSGDPLYGYTF
>few|TRBV5-4|TRBJ2-2|TRBD2
TGTGCCAGCAGCTCAAGCGGGACTAGCGGGACAAGAACCGGGGAGCTGTTTTTT
CASSSSGTSGTRTGELFF
>once|TRBV21-1|TRBJ1-4|-
TGTGCCAGCAGCACTCGGGACGAAAAACTGTTTTTT
CASSTRDEKLFF
>-|TRBV5-6|TRBJ2-1|-
TGTGCCAGCAGCTTGGGGGCCTACATTCAGTTCTTC
CASSLGAYIQFF
>-|TRBV2|TRBJ1-2|-
TGTGCCAGCAGCATGGGGGGTAACTATGGCTACACCTTC
CASSMGGNYGYTF
>-|TRBV30|TRBJ2-1|TRBD2
TGTGCCTGGAGTAAGCGGGACCGATCGAACAATGAGCAGTTCTTC
CAWSKRDRSNNEQFF
>-|TRBV7-9|TRBJ2-3|TRBD1
TGTGCCAGCAGCGACAGGGTGCAGGCAGATACGCAGTATTTT
CASSDRVQADTQYF
>-|TRBV27|TRBJ2-5|TRBD2
TGTGCCAGCAGTCCGGGACTAGTAGGAGAGACCCAGTACTTC
CASSPGLVGETQYF
>-|TRBV5-6|TRBJ2-7|TRBD2
TGTGCCAGCAGCTATTACAGGGTGGCGGGAGGGCCTACCTACGAGCAGTACTTC
CASSYYRVAGGPTYEQYF
>once|TRBV5-8|TRBJ1-1|TRBD1
TGTGCCACAACAGGGGGCGCGAGCACTGAAGCTTTCTTT
CATTGGASTEAFF
>-|TRBV2|TRBJ2-3|TRBD1
TGTGCCAGCAGCTTAGTCCGGACAGGGGAAGGAAATACGCAGTATTTT
CASSLVRTGEGNTQYF
>-|TRBV15|TRBJ2-3|-
TGTGCCACCAGCGAGGGGAACAGGGACGATACGCAGTATTTT
CATSEGNRDDTQYF
>few|TRBV5-1|TRBJ2-3|-
TGCGCCAGCAGCTTAGGGGACACCCCCACAGATACGCAGTATTTT
CASSLGDTPTDTQYF
>-|TRBV18|TRBJ2-2|-
TGTGCCAGCTCACCAGGGCAGAACACCGGGGAGCTGTTTTTT
CASSPGQNTGELFF
>-|TRBV30|TRBJ2-7|TRBD2
TGTGCCTGGAGACGGACTAGCGGGAACGAGCAGTACTTC
CAWRRTSGNEQYF
>-|TRBV4-1|TRBJ1-6|-
TGCGCCAGCAGCCAAGTACGGATAACAGGGAATTCACCCCTCCACTTT
CASSQVRITGNSPLHF
>-|TRBV5-1|TRBJ2-7|TRBD1
TGCGCCAGCAGCTCTGACAGGGGAAGGTCCGAGCAGTACTTC
CASSSDRGRSEQYF
>-|TRBV7-2|TRBJ2-1|-
TGTGCCAGCAGCAGGAGTTCCTCCTACAATGAGCAGTTCTTC
CASSRSSSYNEQFF
>-|TRBV5-8|TRBJ2-4|-
TGTGCCAGCAGCACGTCCCTTTCTTTAGCCAAAAACATTCAGTACTTC
CASSTSLSLAKNIQYF
>few|TRBV19|TRBJ1-3|-
TGTGCCAGTAGAGCGCCCGAATCTGGAAACACCATATATTTT
CASRAPESGNTIYF
>once|TRBV28|TRBJ1-5|-
TGTGCCAGCCGAGCAGGCTTTAATCAGCCCCAGCATTTT
CASRAGFNQPQHF
>-|TRBV27|TRBJ2-1|-
TGTGCCAGCAGTTTAGGATACGGGGAGTTCTTC
CASSLGYGEFF
>-|TRBV5-4|TRBJ2-1|-
TGTGCCAGCAGCTCAAGAACTGGCCGCCTCCTTTCGGGGCAGTTCTTC
CASSSRTGRLLSGQFF
>once|TRBV30|TRBJ2-3|TRBD1
TGTGCCTGGAGTCGACAGGGGTCCCCAGATACGCAGTATTTT
CAWSRQGSPDTQYF